These 15 T cell receptor beta chains were sequenced from one sample in a study of T cell changes during pregnancy in multiple sclerosis. Sequencing used immunoSEQ multiplex PCR; TCRdb keeps in-frame clones, though not all of them. There are some 60,000 clones in the sample; approximately 90% occur only once, and 2% to 2.5% lies in the top ten. Material: peripheral blood, obtained in the first trimester of pregnancy. The receptors here all came from a female donor in good health, enrolled as a control in a pregnancy study.

The chain couples TRBV6-5 to TRBJ1-5, with D unclear. Deletions cut 5 bases from V and 9 bases from J, with 20 bases between. This CDR3 is built from 15 residues. Germline V gene lookup returns CDR1 MNHEY and CDR2 SVGAGI. The CDR3 loop reads CASSSTGVRSGPQHF. In DNA form, the CDR3 reads TGTGCCAGCAGTAGCACCGGGGTCAGGTCCGGGCCCCAGCATTTT.

The V call is TRBV7-2, the J call TRBJ1-2; the D is unclear. This CDR3 contains 13 residues. V was clipped by 5 bases and J by 2 bases, with 9 bases between them. CDR1 and CDR2 from the germline V gene are SGHTA and FQGNSA. CDR3 sequence reads: CASSPQRNYGYTF. CDR3 DNA sequence: TGTGCCAGCAGCCCACAGAGAAACTATGGCTACACCTTC.

This chain joins TRBV18 and TRBJ1-3; D is undetermined. The CDR3 consists of 14 residues. Germline V CDR1 and CDR2: KGHSH, LQKENI. Trimming cost V 6 bases and J 0 bases, with 9 bases left between them. This CDR3 is CASSEGASGNTIYF. In DNA form, the CDR3 reads TGTGCCAGCTCCGAGGGCGCCTCTGGAAACACCATATATTTT.

J is TRBJ1-1 and V is TRBV19, with 11 bases fitting TRBD1. V gave up 5 bases and J gave up 11 bases; unmatched junction bases: 10. Looked up from germline, CDR1 is LNHDA and CDR2 is SQIVND (reference sequence). This CDR3 contains 14 residues. The CDR3 DNA follows: TGTGCCAGTAGTCCCAGGACAGGGGGCAATAGGGCTTTCTTT. Amino acids: CASSPRTGGNRAFF.

This clone has only one observation. V usage is TRBV5-1 and J usage is TRBJ2-1; 9 bases align to TRBD1. The junction had 4 bases not matched to a gene; V was cut back by 5 bases and J by 4 bases. The CDR3 consists of 14 residues. Per germline, CDR1 SGHRS and CDR2 YFSETQ. This CDR3 is CASSETGGYNEQFF. The DNA of the CDR3 is TGCGCCAGCAGTGAGACAGGGGGGTACAATGAGCAGTTCTTC.

The chain joins TRBV15 to TRBJ2-3, with 8 bases lining up with TRBD1. The CDR3 sequence is 14 residues long. The junction had 4 bases not matched to a gene; V was cut back by 8 bases and J by 0 bases. Germline CDR1 reads LNHNV; CDR2 reads YYDKDF (reference sequence). The CDR3 DNA follows: TGTGCCACCGCAGGGGGCGGCAGCACAGATACGCAGTATTTT. Translation: CATAGGGSTDTQYF.

V is TRBV5-1 and J is TRBJ1-4; 7 positions agree with TRBD1. V dropped 0 bases and J dropped 0; count of bases not matched to a gene: 2. Germline-derived CDR1 and CDR2 are SGHRS and YFSETQ. The CDR3 consists of 16 residues. The CDR3 is CASSLVGTATNEKLFF. The CDR3 DNA is TGCGCCAGCAGCTTGGTTGGGACAGCAACTAATGAAAAACTGTTTTTT. Full variable domain (remainder filled in from reference TRBV5-1 and TRBJ1-4): KAGVTQTPRYLIKTRGQQVTLSCSPISGHRSVSWYQQTPGQGLQFLFEYFSETQRNKGNFPGRFSGRQFSNSRSEMNVSTLELGDSALYLCASSLVGTATNEKLFFGSGTQLSVL.

The V call is TRBV10-3, the J call TRBJ2-5; 7 bases are a match to TRBD1. The CDR3 is made up of 13 amino acids. The germline CDR1 and CDR2 sequences are ENHRY and SYGVKD. Trimming at V came to 6 bases and at J to 0 bases, leaving 1 base not matched to a gene. The CDR3 sequence: CAISTGDQETQYF. DNA of the CDR3: TGTGCCATCAGCACAGGGGACCAAGAGACCCAGTACTTC.

The J gene is TRBJ2-5, the V gene TRBV7-2; D perhaps matches TRBD2 (6 bases). Germline CDR1 SGHTA, CDR2 FQGNSA. This CDR3 is 16 amino acids long. With 0 bases removed from V and 2 bases from J, the gap between germline ends came to 13 bases. CDR3 nucleotides: TGTGCCAGCAGCTTAGCACTAGCCGTCATTCAAGAGACCCAGTACTTC. It codes for CASSLALAVIQETQYF.

The rearrangement links TRBV2 to TRBJ2-2; D possibly corresponds to TRBD2 (6 bases). V lost 6 bases and J 4 bases, leaving 12 bases between the germline ends. Per germline, CDR1 SNHLY and CDR2 FYNNEI. The CDR3 runs 14 residues. CDR3 loop: CASSFGRGTGELFF. The DNA for the CDR3 is TGTGCCAGCAGCTTCGGGCGGGGCACCGGGGAGCTGTTTTTT.

The gene calls are TRBV18 and TRBJ2-5; the match to TRBD2 covers 7 bases. The V gene's germline CDR1 is KGHSH and CDR2 LQKENI. The CDR3 spans 15 residues. V lost 8 bases to trimming and J lost 2 bases; unmatched junction nucleotides: 11. CDR3 bases: TGTGCCAGCCCCGGGAGGCAGACCACTCAAGAGACCCAGTACTTC. Protein: CASPGRQTTQETQYF.

The rearrangement joins TRBV6-5 to TRBJ2-5; TRBD1 agrees at 9 bases. CDR1 and CDR2 from the germline V gene are MNHEY and SVGAGI. This CDR3 spans 15 amino acids. V dropped 6 bases and J dropped 2; count of bases not matched to a gene: 7. The CDR3 loop reads CASRKTGGPQETQYF. As DNA, the CDR3 is TGTGCCAGCAGAAAGACAGGGGGACCTCAAGAGACCCAGTACTTC.

A few counts support this clone. The chain has TRBV7-9 and TRBJ2-7; tentatively, D is TRBD2 (7 bases). The CDR3 is made up of 15 amino acids. Trimming left V 10 bases short and J 1 base short, with 20 bases between. The germline gives CDR1 SEHNR, CDR2 FQNEAQ (reference sequence). CDR3 sequence (DNA): TGTGCCATAGATAATTGGGCGGGGGCTTCCTACGAGCAGTACTTC. Encoded protein: CAIDNWAGASYEQYF.

This clone occurred many times. J is TRBJ1-5 and V is TRBV6-4; D gene ambiguous. The CDR3 contains 14 residues. Germline CDR1 MRHNA, CDR2 SNTAGT. Between the trimmed V and J ends, which lost 3 bases and 3 bases, there was a span of 9 bases. The CDR3 loop reads CASSEQPFNQPQHF. For the CDR3, the DNA is TGTGCCAGCAGTGAACAGCCTTTCAATCAGCCCCAGCATTTT.

This chain joins TRBV25-1 and TRBJ2-2; perhaps TRBD1 as D (5 bases). V dropped 2 bases and J dropped 6 bases, with 10 bases sitting between them. The CDR3 runs to 14 residues. The germline V gene encodes CDR1 MGHDK and CDR2 SYGVNS. The CDR3 nucleotides read TGTGCCAGCAGTGAAGGACACGATGCCGGGGAGCTGTTTTTT. This sequence encodes CASSEGHDAGELFF.